This T cell receptor beta chain is drawn from a study of T-cell reconstitution after alpha-beta-depleted transplantation in children. Study-level results: After transplant, high TCRbeta diversity at day 60 in some patients arose from surviving recipient T cells and thymic progenitors. About two months after transplant, alpha-beta T cells reportedly came from several hundred expanded graft clones. Most T-cell counts and diversity one year after the transplant came from T cells that were newly produced.

This clonotype was counted a few times. Its antigen is not identified. Unique molecular identifiers were incorporated during preparation of the TCRbeta library. MiXCR, applied by TCRdb to the PCR reads, yields one record per CDR3 protein. This sample yields about 340,000 distinct CDR3 sequences, of which 16% are seen a single time; around 43% belongs to the top ten. V lost 0 bases and J 3 bases, leaving 12 bases between the germline ends. The germline CDR1 and CDR2 sequences are LGHNA and YSLEER. CDR3 length: 15 residues. The TCR sequence derives from a male patient between 2 and 15 years old who had a stem cell transplant for acute lymphoblastic leukemia, so the T cells may come from the graft donor. This chain connects TRBV4-3 to TRBJ2-7; perhaps TRBD1 as D (5 bases). Here the sequenced sample was PBMCs, mostly from graft donor cells, taken 360 days after TCRalphabeta/CD19-depleted stem cell transplant. The CDR3 loop reads CASSQDWGRGYEQYF. The CDR3 bases are TGCGCCAGCAGCCAAGATTGGGGAAGGGGCTACGAGCAGTACTTC.